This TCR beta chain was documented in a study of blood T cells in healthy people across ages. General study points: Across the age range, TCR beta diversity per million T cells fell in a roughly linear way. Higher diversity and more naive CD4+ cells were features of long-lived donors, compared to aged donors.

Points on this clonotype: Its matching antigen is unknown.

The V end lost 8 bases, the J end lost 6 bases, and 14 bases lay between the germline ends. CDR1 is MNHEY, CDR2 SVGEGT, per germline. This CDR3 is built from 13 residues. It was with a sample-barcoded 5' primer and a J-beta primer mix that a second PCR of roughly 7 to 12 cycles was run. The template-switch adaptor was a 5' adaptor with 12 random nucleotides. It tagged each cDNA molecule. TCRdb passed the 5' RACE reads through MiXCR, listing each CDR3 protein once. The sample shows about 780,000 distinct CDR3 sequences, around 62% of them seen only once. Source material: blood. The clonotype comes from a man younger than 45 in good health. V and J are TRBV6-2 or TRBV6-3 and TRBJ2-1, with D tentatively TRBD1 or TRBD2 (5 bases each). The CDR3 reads CASRAAGLNEQFF. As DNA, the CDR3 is TGTGCCAGCCGAGCGGCAGGGCTCAATGAGCAGTTCTTC.